This TCR beta chain was identified in a study of T cell responses to AZD1222 COVID-19 vaccine. Points from the study as a whole: Following two doses of AZD1222, Spike-specific TCR breadth and depth rose. Of the AZD1222 recipients, only five to seven were seropositive at baseline. Sampling that yielded the repertoires occurred only after the peak T cell response.

About this clone: As yet, its antigen is unknown.

The assay was immunoSEQ multiplex PCR, and TCRdb's table has in-frame clones only and misses some. Of about 150,000 clones listed, roughly 90% were seen once; the top ten hold under 2.5%. The V gene's germline CDR1 is WSHSY and CDR2 SAAADI. Trimming left V 7 bases short and J 4 bases short, with 20 bases between. This CDR3 is 16 amino acids long. The clonotype was recovered from an adult in good health. The sequences come from peripheral blood, collected on day 0 of AZD1222 vaccination. This chain links TRBV10-2 with TRBJ1-3; D is possibly TRBD1 (5 bases). The CDR3 protein is CASTQSGASEGNTIYF. CDR3 nucleotides: TGCGCCAGCACCCAGTCCGGGGCCTCGGAGGGAAACACCATATATTTT.